The entry that follows covers one TCR beta chain sequence. The data are from a study of T-cell memory formation after mild COVID-19. Study summary: TCR clusters mostly belonged to single donors.

CDR3 length equals 16 residues. The V segment lost 4 bases and the J segment 8 bases; nucleotides outside the gene matches: 11. In TCRdb, the 5' RACE reads were re-called with MiXCR into one record per CDR3 protein. The sample lists about 150,000 distinct CDR3 sequences, approximately 6% occurring once. The sample was PBMCs or a T cell subset sorted from them (not recorded which). This receptor was taken from an adult woman who had mild COVID-19 (a few samples of this study predate the infection). Cell type and time point are not known. The J gene is TRBJ1-4, the V gene TRBV12-3 or TRBV12-4, with TRBD1 matching over 9 bases. This chain's CDR3 is CASSSTGGRRREKLFF. CDR3 DNA sequence: TGTGCCAGCAGTTCAACAGGGGGCCGGCGTCGGGAAAAACTGTTTTTT.